A selection of T cell receptor beta chains follows, all from one sample in a study of blood T cell repertoires in COVID-19. Generated by immunoSEQ multiplex PCR, the TCRdb table keeps only in-frame clones and is missing some. This table holds around 150,000 clones, approximately 82% found once. What was sequenced was peripheral blood. All receptors derive from a woman older than 75 with acute or convalescent COVID-19. The conserved cysteine and the conserved F or W are not part of the CDR3 here. Fields, in order: J gene, V gene, CDR3 length, CDR3 protein.

>TRBJ2-5|TRBV11-3|13
ASSSTGTGVETQY
>TRBJ2-1|TRBV2|12
ASTDRDSYNEQF
>TRBJ2-3|TRBV5-1|14
ASSPGTSGSIDTQY
>TRBJ2-1|TRBV6-6|11
ASSYTRYNEQF
>TRBJ2-1|TRBV9|13
ASSVEGLLYNEQF
>TRBJ2-7|TRBV10-3|10
AISVGAGEQY
>TRBJ1-1|TRBV5-5|13
ASSFQGARGTEAF
>TRBJ1-2|TRBV6-5|11
ASSRDRMGGYT
>TRBJ2-7|TRBV12-3/TRBV12-4|11
ASSLVRGYEQY
>TRBJ1-6|TRBV5-6|13
ASSFGDSLYSPLH
>TRBJ1-6|TRBV7-2|13
ASSLALTGNSPLH
>TRBJ2-2|TRBV19|10
ASSKYSGELF
>TRBJ1-4|TRBV13|12
ASSLKGAGEKLF
>TRBJ2-7|TRBV7-9|14
ASSPLSGRASYEQY
>TRBJ1-4|TRBV28|13
ASSLRQTANEKLF
>TRBJ2-1|TRBV3-1/TRBV3-2|13
ASSQDSASYNEQF
>TRBJ1-1|TRBV13|11
ASSQYRATEAF
>TRBJ2-7|TRBV9|12
ASSVGGRQHEQY
>TRBJ2-7|TRBV30|14
AWSDPPGVGTYEQY
>TRBJ1-1|TRBV18|13
ASSNQGSRNTEAF
>TRBJ2-7|TRBV5-1|12
ASSLRQDLYEQY
>TRBJ1-5|TRBV3-1/TRBV3-2|13
ASSRTGDSNQPQH